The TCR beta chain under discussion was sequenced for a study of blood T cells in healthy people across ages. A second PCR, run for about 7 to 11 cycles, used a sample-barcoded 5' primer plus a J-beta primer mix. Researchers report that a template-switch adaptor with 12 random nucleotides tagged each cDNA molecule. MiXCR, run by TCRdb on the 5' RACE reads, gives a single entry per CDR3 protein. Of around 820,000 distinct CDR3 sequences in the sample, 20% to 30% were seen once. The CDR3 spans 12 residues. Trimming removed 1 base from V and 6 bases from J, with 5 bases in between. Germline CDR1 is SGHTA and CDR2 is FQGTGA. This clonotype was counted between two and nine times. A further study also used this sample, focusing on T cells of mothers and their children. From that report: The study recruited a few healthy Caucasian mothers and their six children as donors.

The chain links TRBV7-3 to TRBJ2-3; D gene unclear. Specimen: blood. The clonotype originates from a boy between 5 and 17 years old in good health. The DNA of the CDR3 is TGTGCCAGCAGCTTAAACGGCGATACGCAGTATTTT. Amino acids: CASSLNGDTQYF.